Listed below are T cell receptor beta chains from one sample, sequenced in a study of control samples from healthy donors and cancer patients. The table came from immunoSEQ multiplex PCR; TCRdb's copy has only in-frame clones and leaves some out. Seen here are 200,000 to 250,000 clones, around 94% observed once, and the top ten hold roughly 1.6%. Source material: blood. These receptors were obtained from a man aged 50-60 years in good health. Each CDR3 is given with its conserved first and last residue. D genes are given only for firm matches. Some rows mark clone size as missing; the rest say once, few, many or name a class of expanded clone.

clone_size	cdr3_length	d_call	v_call	j_call	cdr3_nt	cdr3_aa
NA	14	TRBD1	TRBV2	TRBJ1-2	TGTGCCAGCAGTCAAACCCGGGACAGTTATGGCTACACCTTC	CASSQTRDSYGYTF
NA	15	TRBD1	TRBV6-5	TRBJ2-1	TGTGCCAGCAAAAAAGGGACAGACTCCTACAATGAGCAGTTCTTC	CASKKGTDSYNEQFF
few	18	TRBD1	TRBV24-1	TRBJ1-4	TGTGCCACCAGTGATGCCCGACCTAATGCGGGACAGGGTGAAAAACTGTTTTTT	CATSDARPNAGQGEKLFF
NA	18	NA	TRBV7-2	TRBJ1-4	TGTGCCAGCAGCTTATCGCCTTGGACGGATCTACGGCGTGAAAAACTGTTTTTT	CASSLSPWTDLRREKLFF
once	18	TRBD1	TRBV7-9	TRBJ1-1	TGTGCCAGCAGCTTATCCGGACGGGGACAGGGGGGGAACACTGAAGCTTTCTTT	CASSLSGRGQGGNTEAFF
NA	16	TRBD2	TRBV15	TRBJ2-3	TGTGCCACCAGCAGGGGAGGGACTAGCGGCACAGATACGCAGTATTTT	CATSRGGTSGTDTQYF
NA	15	NA	TRBV5-1	TRBJ2-5	TGCGCCAGCAGCTGGCGACAGCCCGGGGGAGAGACCCAGTACTTC	CASSWRQPGGETQYF
NA	14	NA	TRBV5-4	TRBJ1-1	TGTGCCAGCAGCTTGGAGGGACTCGGCACTGAAGCTTTCTTT	CASSLEGLGTEAFF
NA	18	TRBD1	TRBV6-2/TRBV6-3	TRBJ2-3	TGTGCCAGCAGTCCCCCTCTGTGGACAGGGGGATATACAGATACGCAGTATTTT	CASSPPLWTGGYTDTQYF
NA	11	NA	TRBV2	TRBJ2-5	TGTGCCAGCAGCTACCAAGAGACCCAGTACTTC	CASSYQETQYF
NA	15	TRBD1	TRBV5-4	TRBJ2-2	TGTGCCAGCAGCTTTCCACAGGGGGACACCGGGGAGCTGTTTTTT	CASSFPQGDTGELFF
NA	14	TRBD2	TRBV7-2	TRBJ2-2	TGTGCCAGCATTCTAGCGGCGAACACCGGGGAGCTGTTTTTT	CASILAANTGELFF
NA	17	NA	TRBV28	TRBJ1-1	TGTGCCAGCGGCCGACATGGGGAAGGCCCGTTGAACACTGAAGCTTTCTTT	CASGRHGEGPLNTEAFF
NA	16	TRBD1	TRBV14	TRBJ2-7	TGTGCCAGCAGCCAAGGGGGACAGGGTCGGACCTACGAGCAGTACTTC	CASSQGGQGRTYEQYF
NA	13	NA	TRBV19	TRBJ2-7	TGTGCCAGTAACGGCCTCGTCCCCGGCGAGCAGTACTTC	CASNGLVPGEQYF
once	16	NA	TRBV11-3	TRBJ2-2	TGTGCCAGCAGCGACCACGGAGGGAGGAACACCGGGGAGCTGTTTTTT	CASSDHGGRNTGELFF
NA	17	NA	TRBV7-9	TRBJ1-2	TGTGCCAGCAGCTCAAGGGCCATCGACAGTCGGGCGGATGGCTACACCTTC	CASSSRAIDSRADGYTF
NA	13	NA	TRBV10-2	TRBJ2-2	TGCGCCAGCAGCCCCGGGGGTACCGGGGAGCTGTTTTTT	CASSPGGTGELFF
NA	13	NA	TRBV27	TRBJ1-6	TGTGCCAGCAGCGGGCAGGGGTATACACCCCTCCACTTT	CASSGQGYTPLHF
NA	13	TRBD1	TRBV7-9	TRBJ1-5	TGTGCCAGCAGCCGGACAGGAGATCAGCCCCAGCATTTT	CASSRTGDQPQHF
NA	14	NA	TRBV28	TRBJ2-2	TGTGCCAGTAGGACAGGAGGGCACACCGGGGAGCTGTTTTTT	CASRTGGHTGELFF
NA	12	NA	TRBV27	TRBJ2-1	TGTGCCAGCAGTTTGGGACGCGGGGTGCAGTTCTTC	CASSLGRGVQFF
NA	14	TRBD1	TRBV5-4	TRBJ2-7	TGTGCCAGCAGCCTAGGACAGGGTAACTACGAGCAGTACTTC	CASSLGQGNYEQYF
few	13	NA	TRBV15	TRBJ1-1	TGTGCCACCAGCAGTGGCAGGAACACTGAAGCTTTCTTT	CATSSGRNTEAFF
NA	17	NA	TRBV19	TRBJ2-3	TGTGCCAGTAGTACAGATCTAGAGTCGGTCCCCCTAAGGCAGCAGTATTTT	CASSTDLESVPLRQQYF
few	17	TRBD1	TRBV2	TRBJ1-2	TGTGCCAGCAGTGAGCCGGGACAGGGGGGACCTTACTATGGCTACACCTTC	CASSEPGQGGPYYGYTF
NA	13	NA	TRBV6-5	TRBJ1-1	TGTGCCAGCAGTTATGTAGGGAGTACTGAAGCTTTCTTT	CASSYVGSTEAFF
NA	14	NA	TRBV28	TRBJ1-1	TGTGCCAGCAGTTGGGCAGGGGTGAACACTGAAGCTTTCTTT	CASSWAGVNTEAFF
NA	13	NA	TRBV20-1	TRBJ1-1	TGCAGTGCTAGTTCCGGGGGGTTTACTGAAGCTTTCTTT	CSASSGGFTEAFF
NA	14	NA	TRBV10-2	TRBJ2-5	TGCGCCACTTCGTTTGGGGGCCTACAAGAGACCCAGTACTTC	CATSFGGLQETQYF
NA	12	TRBD1	TRBV2	TRBJ1-2	TGTGCCAGCAAAACAGGGGTCTATGGCTACACCTTC	CASKTGVYGYTF
NA	15	NA	TRBV19	TRBJ1-5	TGTGCCAGTAGTATAGGGACAGCCCGCAATCAGCCCCAGCATTTT	CASSIGTARNQPQHF
NA	16	NA	TRBV29-1	TRBJ1-1	TGCAGCGTTGAAGATGGGCCGAGACACCTCTACACTGAAGCTTTCTTT	CSVEDGPRHLYTEAFF
NA	11	NA	TRBV19	TRBJ1-4	TGTGCCAGTAGTCGACTCGAAAAACTGTTTTTT	CASSRLEKLFF
NA	15	TRBD1	TRBV19	TRBJ1-2	TGTGCCAGTAGTCCGACAGGGGGCTTTAACTATGGCTACACCTTC	CASSPTGGFNYGYTF
NA	13	NA	TRBV24-1	TRBJ1-5	TGTGCCACCAGTGGACAGCCAAATCAGCCCCAGCATTTT	CATSGQPNQPQHF
NA	15	NA	TRBV2	TRBJ2-6	TGTGCCAGCAGGCAGGTGATAACTGGGGCCAACGTCCTGACTTTC	CASRQVITGANVLTF
NA	13	NA	TRBV7-2	TRBJ1-3	TGTGCCAGCAGCTTAAGAGGGGCAAACACCATATATTTT	CASSLRGANTIYF
once	14	TRBD1	TRBV5-5	TRBJ1-2	TGTGCCAGCAGCCCACGGACAGGGGTCTATGGCTACACCTTC	CASSPRTGVYGYTF
NA	13	NA	TRBV29-1	TRBJ1-2	TGCAGCGCCATGGGCCAGGGCGACTATGGCTACACCTTC	CSAMGQGDYGYTF
NA	15	NA	TRBV19	TRBJ1-6	TGTGCCAGTAGTATAGGGGACATCCACCATTCACCCCTCCACTTT	CASSIGDIHHSPLHF
once	14	NA	TRBV5-5	TRBJ2-1	TGTGCCAGCAGCCCCGTGGTCGGCTACAATGAGCAGTTCTTC	CASSPVVGYNEQFF
NA	12	NA	TRBV24-1	TRBJ1-6	TGTGCCACCAGTGATTGGGATTCACCCCTCCACTTT	CATSDWDSPLHF
NA	15	NA	TRBV5-1	TRBJ2-1	TGCGCCAGCAGCTTGGGGGGGCACACCTACAATGAGCAGTTCTTC	CASSLGGHTYNEQFF
NA	19	TRBD1	TRBV6-1	TRBJ1-3	TGTGCCAGCAGTGCCGGTTTACAGGGGGGACCTTTCTCTGGAAACACCATATATTTT	CASSAGLQGGPFSGNTIYF
NA	15	TRBD1	TRBV7-9	TRBJ2-4	TGTGCCAGCAGCTCAGGACAGGGGGCTTGGGACATTCAGTACTTC	CASSSGQGAWDIQYF
NA	15	TRBD1	TRBV7-2	TRBJ2-1	TGTGCCAGCAGCTTTACAGGGGAAACCTACAATGAGCAGTTCTTC	CASSFTGETYNEQFF
NA	13	NA	TRBV5-1	TRBJ2-7	TGCGCCAGCAGCTTACAGGGTAGGGACGAGCAGTACTTC	CASSLQGRDEQYF
once	16	TRBD1	TRBV4-3	TRBJ1-4	TGCGCCAGCAGCCAAGTGTCCGACAGGGGGGATGAAAAACTGTTTTTT	CASSQVSDRGDEKLFF
NA	13	NA	TRBV12-3/TRBV12-4	TRBJ1-1	TGTGCCAGCAGCATAGGACTTAACACTGAAGCTTTCTTT	CASSIGLNTEAFF
NA	14	NA	TRBV3-1/TRBV3-2	TRBJ2-5	TGTGCCAGCAGCCAAAGGACAGCCAGCGAGACCCAGTACTTC	CASSQRTASETQYF
NA	17	NA	TRBV12-5	TRBJ1-6	TGTGCTAGCGGACCTAGGGGCCTTAGCTCCTATAATTCACCCCTCCACTTT	CASGPRGLSSYNSPLHF
NA	18	NA	TRBV28	TRBJ1-5	TGTGCCAGCAGGGAAGAGGTCCGGGCCACATATAGCAATCAGCCCCAGCATTTT	CASREEVRATYSNQPQHF
NA	11	NA	TRBV12-3/TRBV12-4	TRBJ1-3	TGTGCCAGCAGTTTGGGGGACACCATATATTTT	CASSLGDTIYF